The 2 T cell receptor beta chains presented below share a single source sample, sequenced in a study of T cell repertoires in cytomegalovirus infection. A single record per CDR3 protein comes from TCRdb applying MiXCR to the reads. The sample includes about 890,000 distinct CDR3 sequences, roughly 30% seen only once; the top ten take about an eighth. These receptors have no identified antigens. The sequencing used cultured CD8+ T cells from PBMCs, collected from culture after CMV antigen stimulation. These receptors were obtained from a human donor in good health (CMV status not recorded). Some clones in this sample may be carry-over from other donors' samples.

The chain uses TRBV12-3 or TRBV12-4 and TRBJ1-2, with 7 bases fitting TRBD1. Unmatched junction bases numbered 10, after V lost 1 base and J lost 8 bases. This CDR3 comprises 15 residues. The CDR3, as DNA: TGTGCCAGCAGTTTAGGGTCCAGGGGGTTGCTCGGCTACACCTTC. It specifies CASSLGSRGLLGYTF.

CDR3 region: CASSSDRVSSYEQYV. The CDR3 DNA reads TGTGCCAGCAGCTCCGACAGGGTTAGCTCCTACGAGCAGTACGTC. J is TRBJ2-7 and V is TRBV5-4, with 7 bases lining up with TRBD1. The CDR3 contains 15 residues. Germline CDR1 is SGHNT and CDR2 is YYREEE (reference sequence). V was clipped by 3 bases and J by 0 bases; unmatched bases: 6.